The 26 T cell receptor beta chains listed next were all sequenced from one sample in a study of cytomegalovirus exposure and HLA in healthy donors (dated by TCRdb to 2015 to 2018). The library was obtained by the immunoSEQ multiplex PCR assay. For the multiplex PCR, a mixture combining 60 forward primers for TCR Vbeta segments and 13 reverse primers for TCR Jbeta segments was used. The table was pulled from immuneACCESS by TCRdb, which kept in-frame rearrangements only. Such tables lose some clones; where checked, under half of the loss comes from unresolved V genes, and the rest has no known cause. For this sample there are around 94,000 clones; roughly four fifths appear just once. Around a tenth of the sample lies in the top ten. Sample: PBMCs. Source of these receptors: a male donor in good health and CMV-seropositive.

The chain couples TRBV28 to TRBJ2-3, with 11 nucleotides matching TRBD2. V trimming: 6 bases; J trimming: 6 bases; junction bases outside the gene matches: 5. Per germline, CDR1 MDHEN and CDR2 SYDVKM. The CDR3 spans 14 residues. Here the CDR3 DNA reads TGTGCCAGCAGGACTAGCGGGGACTGGGATACGCAGTATTTT. It codes for CASRTSGDWDTQYF.

The chain has TRBV7-2 and TRBJ2-7; the D gene is possibly TRBD1 (6 bases). CDR3 size: 15 residues. Germline-derived CDR1 and CDR2 are SGHTA and FQGNSA. V lost 1 base, J lost 1 base, and 11 bases lay in between. The CDR3 region is CASSLVAGDSYEQYF. The CDR3 DNA follows: TGTGCCAGCAGCTTAGTGGCAGGGGATTCCTACGAGCAGTACTTC.

The rearrangement links TRBV7-9 to TRBJ2-1, with TRBD2 as a possible D gene (6 bases). Between the trimmed V and J ends, which lost 5 bases and 7 bases, there was a span of 15 bases. This CDR3 is built from 14 residues. Per the germline V gene, CDR1 is SEHNR and CDR2 is FQNEAQ (reference sequence). The CDR3 spells CASSRFGTLNEQFF. The CDR3 DNA sequence: TGTGCCAGCAGCCGATTTGGGACTCTGAATGAGCAGTTCTTC.

V and J are TRBV11-2 and TRBJ2-3; weak D call: TRBD2 (6 bases). Germline loops: CDR1 SGHAT, CDR2 FQNNGV. The V end lost 5 bases, the J end lost 2 bases, and 17 bases lay between the germline ends. This CDR3 region has 16 residues. The DNA for the CDR3 is TGTGCCAGCAGCGGCCACGGACTGGGACTCACAGATACGCAGTATTTT. Translated, it gives CASSGHGLGLTDTQYF.

The chain employs TRBV6-5 and TRBJ2-7; 8 bases align to TRBD1. CDR3 length: 14 residues. Unmatched junction bases numbered 4, after V lost 4 bases and J lost 2 bases. Germline V gene data show CDR1 as MNHEY and CDR2 as SVGAGI. CDR3 residues: CASSLQGVPYEQYF. As DNA, the CDR3 is TGTGCCAGCAGTTTACAGGGGGTTCCCTACGAGCAGTACTTC.

The V gene is TRBV5-1, the J gene TRBJ2-5; D remains ambiguous. The V and J ends lost 1 base and 5 bases respectively, with 9 bases between them. CDR1 is SGHRS, CDR2 YFSETQ, per germline. The CDR3 length is 13 residues. CDR3 DNA: TGCGCCAGCAGCTTGTTATTCGGGGAGACCCAGTACTTC. It specifies CASSLLFGETQYF.

This sequence joins TRBV7-2 and TRBJ1-2; perhaps TRBD1 as D (6 bases). The CDR3 runs 13 residues. The germline V gene has CDR1 SGHTA and CDR2 FQGNSA. The germline V and J ends were trimmed by 5 bases and 8 bases, with 15 bases remaining between them. CDR3 region: CASSPYRDGGYTF. CDR3 DNA: TGTGCCAGCAGCCCCTACAGGGATGGCGGCTACACCTTC.

This clone was counted only a few times. The chain couples TRBV5-6 to TRBJ2-7; D is possibly TRBD2 (7 bases). Trimming cost V 3 bases and J 7 bases, with 20 bases left between them. Germline values: CDR1 SGHDT, CDR2 YYEEEE. The CDR3 length is 15 residues. The CDR3 DNA follows: TGTGCCAGCAGCTGGACCGTAGGGGGGGGGAGAGAGCAGTACTTC. Protein sequence: CASSWTVGGGREQYF.

This clone was observed once. CDR3: CASSLQTGNTEAFF. The CDR3, as DNA: TGTGCCAGCAGCTTGCAGACAGGGAACACTGAAGCTTTCTTT. This sequence joins TRBV7-8 and TRBJ1-1, with TRBD1 as a possible D gene (6 bases). Germline V gene lookup returns CDR1 SGHVS and CDR2 FQNEAQ. V lost 3 bases to trimming and J lost 1 base, with 9 bases between them. This CDR3 has 14 amino acids.

The rearrangement joins TRBV27 to TRBJ2-7; 9 bases match TRBD1. CDR1 is MNHEY, CDR2 SMNVEV, per germline (reference sequence). Losses at the gene ends were 6 bases for V and 0 bases for J; bases not matched to a gene: 3. The length of the CDR3 is 14 residues. CDR3 DNA: TGTGCCAGCAGGGGGACAGGGTTCTCCTACGAGCAGTACTTC. This translates into CASRGTGFSYEQYF.

V and J are TRBV11-3 and TRBJ2-2, with 12 positions matching TRBD2. Germline CDR1 reads SGHNT; CDR2 reads YENEEA. V lost 3 bases and J lost 3; bases outside the gene matches: 11. The CDR3 covers 19 residues. CDR3: CASSFGVITSGGYTGELFF. The CDR3 nucleotides read TGTGCCAGCAGCTTCGGTGTAATTACTAGCGGGGGGTACACCGGGGAGCTGTTTTTT. Complete variable domain (other parts from reference TRBV11-3 and TRBJ2-2): EAGVVQSPRYKIIEKKQPVAFWCNPISGHNTLYWYLQNLGQGPELLIRYENEEAVDDSQLPKDRFSAERLKGVDSTLKIQPAELGDSAVYLCASSFGVITSGGYTGELFFGEGSRLTVL.

The chain joins TRBV5-1 to TRBJ2-7; TRBD1 is a possible D gene (5 bases). The CDR3 runs 12 residues. Germline V gene lookup returns CDR1 SGHRS and CDR2 YFSETQ. V lost 1 base and J 4 bases, leaving 6 bases between the germline ends. CDR3 DNA sequence: TGCGCCAGCAGCTTGAAGGGGTACGAGCAGTACTTC. As protein: CASSLKGYEQYF.

The chain recombines TRBV7-2 with TRBJ2-1; weak D call: TRBD1 (6 bases). Germline V gives CDR1 SGHTA, CDR2 FQGNSA. V shed 6 bases and J shed 9 bases, with 18 bases lying between them. This CDR3 is built from 14 residues. CDR3 nucleotides: TGTGCCAGCAGGCGAGGAGGCCTCAGGGGTGAGCAGTTCTTC. Translating gives CASRRGGLRGEQFF. Together with reference TRBV7-2 and TRBJ2-1, the CDR3 gives the full variable domain: GAGVSQSPSNKVTEKGKDVELRCDPISGHTALYWYRQSLGQGLEFLIYFQGNSAPDKSGLPSDRFSAERTGGSVSTLTIQRTQQEDSAVYLCASRRGGLRGEQFFGPGTRLTVL.

The rearrangement links TRBV19 to TRBJ2-5; 7 bases fit TRBD1. Germline trimming cut 2 bases from V and 1 base from J; bases unmatched to any gene: 10. CDR3 length: 17 amino acids. Germline V gene sequence: CDR1 LNHDA, CDR2 SQIVND (reference sequence). CDR3 nucleotide sequence: TGTGCCAGTAGTATATCCTCCGGGACAGCCATCCAAGAGACCCAGTACTTC. This gives the protein CASSISSGTAIQETQYF.

This chain connects TRBV2 to TRBJ2-2; TRBD2 is a possible D gene (6 bases). Germline CDR1 is SNHLY and CDR2 is FYNNEI. Between the trimmed V and J ends, which lost 7 bases and 0 bases, there was a span of 15 bases. The CDR3 is 16 amino acids. The CDR3 DNA reads as TGTGCCAGCACGGTCCAGCGGGCCGCGAACACCGGGGAGCTGTTTTTT. It codes for CASTVQRAANTGELFF.

This clone was recorded once. This chain uses TRBV7-2 with TRBJ1-4; the D is unclear. This CDR3 has 18 amino acids. Trimming stripped 1 base from V and 4 bases from J, with 19 bases between. The germline gives CDR1 SGHTA, CDR2 FQGNSA. The CDR3 DNA reads as TGTGCCAGCAGCTTAGTGCACAGTTTCCCTGTACGTAATGAAAAACTGTTTTTT. This encodes CASSLVHSFPVRNEKLFF.

The CDR3 is CASSSRGGNTIYF. The CDR3 region has the DNA TGCGCCAGCAGCTCGAGGGGGGGAAACACCATATATTTT. The rearrangement links TRBV5-1 to TRBJ1-3, with TRBD1 as a possible D gene (6 bases). Per the germline V gene, CDR1 is SGHRS and CDR2 is YFSETQ. Trimming removed 3 bases from V and 4 bases from J, with 8 bases in between. The CDR3 has 13 amino acids.

This clone turned up a few times. This chain links TRBV19 with TRBJ2-7, with 8 nucleotides matching TRBD2. V was clipped by 5 bases and J by 1 base; unmatched bases: 7. The V gene's germline CDR1 is LNHDA and CDR2 SQIVND (reference sequence). There are 15 residues in the CDR3. DNA for the CDR3: TGTGCCAGTAGTCCCAGCGGGAGCCAGTCCTACGAGCAGTACTTC. It is translated as CASSPSGSQSYEQYF.

This clone was observed a few times. The rearrangement links TRBV4-1 to TRBJ2-7, with a tentative D call TRBD2 (5 bases). CDR3 length equals 16 residues. Trimming took off 1 base at V and 2 bases at J, with 15 bases between the two ends. The germline CDR1 and CDR2 sequences are MGHRA and YSYEKL. The CDR3 region is CASSQGRGKGAYEQYF. For the CDR3, the DNA is TGCGCCAGCAGCCAAGGAAGAGGGAAAGGAGCCTACGAGCAGTACTTC.

This clone was counted between two and nine times. The rearrangement links TRBV7-3 to TRBJ2-3; the D is unclear. Trimming removed 1 base from V and 4 bases from J, with 6 bases in between. CDR3 size: 13 residues. Germline loops: CDR1 SGHTA, CDR2 FQGTGA. Here the CDR3 DNA reads TGTGCCAGCAGCTTAAGGGCTCCAGATACGCAGTATTTT. Amino acids: CASSLRAPDTQYF.

A few counts support this clone. The junction and the germline gene differ at one end; a read error may be behind it. The rearrangement links TRBV7-9 to TRBJ2-5; the D gene is possibly TRBD2 (5 bases). There are 13 residues in the CDR3. In germline, CDR1 is SEHNR, CDR2 FQNEAQ (reference sequence). The DNA of the CDR3 is TGTTCCAGCAGCTTTGAGGGCCAAGAGACCCAGTACTTC. Translated: CSSSFEGQETQYF.

This clone turned up a few times. The chain employs TRBV27 and TRBJ2-2; 8 bases line up with TRBD1. CDR3 length equals 17 residues. Trimming cost V 7 bases and J 3 bases; bases outside gene matches: 13. CDR1 and CDR2 (germline): MNHEY, SMNVEV (reference sequence). CDR3 nucleotides: TGTGCCAGCATCGCAACAGGGGGATTTTGGGACACCGGGGAGCTGTTTTTT. Its translation is CASIATGGFWDTGELFF.

The chain is built from TRBV19 and TRBJ1-4; 9 bases fit TRBD1. The junction had 4 bases not matched to a gene; V was cut back by 2 bases and J by 3 bases. Per germline, CDR1 LNHDA and CDR2 SQIVND (reference sequence). The CDR3 is made up of 16 amino acids. CDR3 loop: CASSIPGQGANEKLFF. The CDR3 DNA reads as TGTGCCAGTAGTATACCGGGACAGGGCGCTAATGAAAAACTGTTTTTT.

V is TRBV4-2 and J is TRBJ2-1; 7 nucleotides line up with TRBD2. Germline CDR1 LGHNA, CDR2 YNFKEQ. Trimming took 0 bases from V and 3 from J; bases not matched to a gene: 8. The CDR3 totals 17 residues. The CDR3 nucleotides read TGTGCCAGCAGCCAAGAACCCACTAGCGTTAGCTACAATGAGCAGTTCTTC. This gives the protein CASSQEPTSVSYNEQFF.

This clone was counted a single time. The chain joins TRBV2 to TRBJ1-5, with a tentative D call TRBD1 (6 bases). Germline assignment: CDR1 SNHLY and CDR2 FYNNEI. The ends were cut back, 5 bases at V and 5 bases at J, with 13 bases in the middle. The CDR3 is 14 amino acids. The DNA of the CDR3 is TGTGCCAGCAGTATCAACAGGGTAGATCAGCCCCAGCATTTT. Protein product: CASSINRVDQPQHF.

The gene calls are TRBV6-1 and TRBJ2-5; the match to TRBD2 covers 11 bases. V shed 2 bases, J shed 1 base, and the junction held 0 bases outside the gene matches. The CDR3 totals 15 residues. Germline V CDR1 and CDR2: MNHNS, SASEGT. The CDR3 bases are TGTGCCAGCAGTGAACTAGCGGGAGGCCAAGAGACCCAGTACTTC. As protein: CASSELAGGQETQYF.